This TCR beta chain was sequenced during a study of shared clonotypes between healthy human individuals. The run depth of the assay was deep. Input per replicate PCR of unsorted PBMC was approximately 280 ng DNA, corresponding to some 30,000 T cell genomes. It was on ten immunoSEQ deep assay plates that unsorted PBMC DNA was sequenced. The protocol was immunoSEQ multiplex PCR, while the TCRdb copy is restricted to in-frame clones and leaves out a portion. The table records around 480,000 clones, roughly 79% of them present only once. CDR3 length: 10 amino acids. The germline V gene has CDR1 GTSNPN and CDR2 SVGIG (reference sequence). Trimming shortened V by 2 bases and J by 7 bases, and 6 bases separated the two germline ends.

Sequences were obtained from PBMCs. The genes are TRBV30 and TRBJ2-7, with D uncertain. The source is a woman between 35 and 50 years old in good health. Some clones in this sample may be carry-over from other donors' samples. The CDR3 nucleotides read TGTGCCTGGAGTTCCAATGAGCAGTACTTC. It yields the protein CAWSSNEQYF. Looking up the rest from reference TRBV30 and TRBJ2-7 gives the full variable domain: SQTIHQWPATLVQPVGSPLSLECTVEGTSNPNLYWYRQAAGRGLQLLFYSVGIGQISSEVPQNLSASRPQDRQFILSSKKLLLSDSGFYLCAWSSNEQYFGPGTRLTVT.